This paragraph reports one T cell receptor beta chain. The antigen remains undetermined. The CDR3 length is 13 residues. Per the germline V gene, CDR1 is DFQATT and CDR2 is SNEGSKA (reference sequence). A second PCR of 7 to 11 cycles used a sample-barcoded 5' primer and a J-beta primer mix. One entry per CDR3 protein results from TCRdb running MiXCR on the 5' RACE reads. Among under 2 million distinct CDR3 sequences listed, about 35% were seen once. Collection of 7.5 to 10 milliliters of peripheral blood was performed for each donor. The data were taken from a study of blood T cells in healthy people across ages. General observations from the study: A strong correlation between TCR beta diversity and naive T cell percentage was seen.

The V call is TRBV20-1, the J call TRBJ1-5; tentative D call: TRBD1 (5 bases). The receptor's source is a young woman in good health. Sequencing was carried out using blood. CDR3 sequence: CSVDQGGNQPQHF. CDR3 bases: TGCAGCGTTGACCAGGGAGGCAATCAGCCCCAGCATTTT.